These 9 T cell receptor beta chains were all obtained from the same sample, sequenced in a study of T cell responses to AZD1222 COVID-19 vaccine. Method: immunoSEQ multiplex PCR; TCRdb's copy keeps in-frame clones and lacks some. Counted here are 95,000 to 150,000 clones, roughly 90% occurring once; the ten biggest clones make up over 8.5%. Sequences were derived from peripheral blood, sampled on day 0 of MenACWY control vaccination. The origin of the receptors is an adult in good health.

The J gene is TRBJ2-1, the V gene TRBV10-1, with 11 bases that match TRBD2. The V and J ends lost 0 bases and 8 bases, in that order; junction bases with no gene match: 6. The CDR3 length is 16 residues. CDR1 and CDR2 (germline): WNHNN, SYGVQD (reference sequence). CDR3 protein: CASSESRLAGTHEQFF. In DNA form, the CDR3 reads TGCGCCAGCAGTGAGTCGCGACTAGCGGGAACCCATGAGCAGTTCTTC.

V is TRBV11-2 and J is TRBJ2-3; TRBD2 agrees at 8 bases. After removal of 7 bases from V and 6 bases from J, the junction contained 12 bases not matched to a gene. The germline V gene has CDR1 SGHAT and CDR2 FQNNGV. The CDR3 length is 15 residues. This chain's CDR3 is CASNRGGRTRDTQYF. CDR3 coding DNA: TGTGCCAGCAACCGGGGCGGGAGGACAAGGGATACGCAGTATTTT.

The gene calls are TRBV5-1 and TRBJ2-1, with D tentatively TRBD2 (6 bases). Between the trimmed V and J ends, which lost 3 bases and 7 bases, there was a span of 17 bases. Germline V gene lookup returns CDR1 SGHRS and CDR2 YFSETQ. The CDR3 is made up of 15 amino acids. CDR3 sequence reads: CASSSGGSLGNEQFF. DNA of the CDR3: TGCGCCAGCAGCTCCGGGGGATCCCTGGGAAATGAGCAGTTCTTC.

This clone was observed a single time. The rearrangement uses TRBV4-1 and TRBJ2-3, with TRBD1 as a possible D gene (6 bases). Germline V gene sequence: CDR1 MGHRA, CDR2 YSYEKL. The CDR3 has 16 amino acids. Trimming shortened V by 8 bases and J by 2 bases, and 20 bases separated the two germline ends. The CDR3 DNA reads as TGCGCCAGCGCATTCGACCGGGACACGCTCACAGATACGCAGTATTTT. It is translated as CASAFDRDTLTDTQYF.

The chain has TRBV6-5 and TRBJ2-1, with a tentative D call TRBD2 (5 bases). This CDR3 has 14 residues. Germline assignment: CDR1 MNHEY and CDR2 SVGAGI. Trimming removed 2 bases from V and 8 bases from J, with 13 bases in between. The DNA of the CDR3 is TGTGCCAGCAGTTACGCGGAAAATAGCGATGAGCAGTTCTTC. Its protein is CASSYAENSDEQFF.

The J gene is TRBJ2-5, the V gene TRBV5-1, with D maybe TRBD1 (6 bases). CDR3 size: 14 residues. Trimming took off 0 bases at V and 4 bases at J, with 10 bases between the two ends. Germline assignment: CDR1 SGHRS and CDR2 YFSETQ. This CDR3 is CASSLGQAIETQYF. Written as DNA, the CDR3 is TGCGCCAGCAGCTTGGGACAGGCCATAGAGACCCAGTACTTC.

This sequence joins TRBV4-1 and TRBJ2-2; no definite D call. V shed 5 bases and J shed 2 bases, with 9 bases lying between them. CDR1 MGHRA and CDR2 YSYEKL come from the germline V gene. The CDR3 has 14 amino acids. CDR3 nucleotides: TGCGCCAGCAGCGGAGAGTATAACACCGGGGAGCTGTTTTTT. This translates into CASSGEYNTGELFF.

The gene calls are TRBV7-2 and TRBJ1-1; D gene ambiguous. Germline-derived CDR1 and CDR2 are SGHTA and FQGNSA. V gave up 1 base and J gave up 1 base, with 13 bases separating them. The CDR3 length is 16 residues. CDR3 nucleotides: TGTGCCAGCAGCTTAGGGTATAGCGTCCAGAACACTGAAGCTTTCTTT. It translates to CASSLGYSVQNTEAFF. Full variable domain (outside the CDR3, taken from reference TRBV7-2 and TRBJ1-1): GAGVSQSPSNKVTEKGKDVELRCDPISGHTALYWYRQSLGQGLEFLIYFQGNSAPDKSGLPSDRFSAERTGGSVSTLTIQRTQQEDSAVYLCASSLGYSVQNTEAFFGQGTRLTVV.

The chain uses TRBV5-8 and TRBJ1-2; TRBD1 aligns across 9 bases. The V gene's germline CDR1 is SGHTS and CDR2 YDEGEE. V shed 5 bases and J 4 bases; nucleotides not matched to a gene: 6. CDR3 length equals 14 residues. The CDR3 protein is CASSSGTGTYGYTF. Here the CDR3 DNA reads TGTGCCAGCAGTTCCGGGACAGGGACCTATGGCTACACCTTC.